The 22 T cell receptor beta chains below all came from one sample that was sequenced in a study of control samples from healthy donors and cancer patients. Clones were read by immunoSEQ multiplex PCR, and TCRdb kept only the in-frame ones, dropping some. The repertoire holds 80,000 or so clones, with approximately 94% as singletons. Sequencing was performed on blood. These receptors came from a woman aged 40 to 50 in good health.

V gene TRBV28 combines with J gene TRBJ2-7; TRBD2 matches 11 bases. CDR1 is MDHEN, CDR2 SYDVKM, per germline. There are 15 residues in the CDR3. V lost 5 bases and J lost 2; bases outside the gene matches: 5. CDR3 sequence reads: CASSPRLAGTYEQYF. The CDR3 coding sequence is TGTGCCAGCAGTCCCCGACTAGCGGGGACCTACGAGCAGTACTTC.

The rearrangement joins TRBV6-4 to TRBJ1-1; D gene unclear. CDR1 is MRHNA, CDR2 SNTAGT, per germline. Trimming removed 0 bases from V and 3 bases from J, with 8 bases in between. This CDR3 is built from 14 residues. CDR3 region: CASSDSGGYTEAFF. The DNA for the CDR3 is TGTGCCAGCAGTGACTCGGGAGGGTACACTGAAGCTTTCTTT.

The genes are TRBV6-5 and TRBJ2-2; 13 bases are a match to TRBD2. Unmatched junction bases numbered 1, after V lost 1 base and J lost 5 bases. The CDR3 runs 16 residues. The germline V gene has CDR1 MNHEY and CDR2 SVGAGI. The CDR3 protein is CASSYLGLAGTGELFF. CDR3 DNA sequence: TGTGCCAGCAGTTACTTGGGACTAGCGGGGACCGGGGAGCTGTTTTTT.

The chain joins TRBV6-6 to TRBJ1-5, with TRBD1 matching over 9 bases. The V gene's germline CDR1 is MNHNY and CDR2 SVGAGI (reference sequence). The V segment lost 6 bases and the J segment 10 bases; nucleotides outside the gene matches: 13. The CDR3 runs 15 residues. CDR3 sequence: CASRDNRGRVGPQHF. CDR3 in DNA: TGTGCCAGCAGAGATAACAGGGGGCGGGTAGGACCCCAGCATTTT.

V usage is TRBV7-2 and J usage is TRBJ1-1; 7 bases are a match to TRBD1. V was pared by 0 bases and J by 7 bases, with 2 bases of the junction left unmatched. Germline-derived CDR1 and CDR2 are SGHTA and FQGNSA. The CDR3 spans 13 residues. This CDR3 reads CASSLARQGEAFF. CDR3 coding DNA: TGTGCCAGCAGCTTAGCACGACAGGGTGAAGCTTTCTTT. The full variable domain, its missing parts supplied by reference TRBV7-2 and TRBJ1-1, is GAGVSQSPSNKVTEKGKDVELRCDPISGHTALYWYRQSLGQGLEFLIYFQGNSAPDKSGLPSDRFSAERTGGSVSTLTIQRTQQEDSAVYLCASSLARQGEAFFGQGTRLTVV.

This chain links TRBV6-5 with TRBJ2-5, with D possibly matching TRBD1 (5 bases). CDR3 length: 15 residues. V lost 6 bases and J lost 2, with 16 bases in between. The germline V gene encodes CDR1 MNHEY and CDR2 SVGAGI. The CDR3 sequence: CASSPGQTTQETQYF. DNA for the CDR3: TGTGCCAGCAGCCCCGGACAAACTACACAAGAGACCCAGTACTTC.

This clone was found a few times. The V call is TRBV5-1, the J call TRBJ2-5, with D uncertain. This CDR3 has 11 residues. V lost 4 bases to trimming and J lost 5 bases, with 6 bases between them. Germline V lookup: CDR1 SGHRS, CDR2 YFSETQ. The CDR3 region has the DNA TGCGCCAGCAGCCGATCGGAGACCCAGTACTTC. This codes for CASSRSETQYF.

The chain recombines TRBV29-1 with TRBJ2-1; TRBD2 matches at 8 bases. This CDR3 spans 13 amino acids. Germline lookup yields CDR1 SQVTM and CDR2 ANQGSEA. V was pared by 4 bases and J by 6 bases, with 5 bases of the junction left unmatched. CDR3 region: CSVVLAAFNEQFF. CDR3 nucleotide sequence: TGCAGCGTTGTACTAGCGGCCTTCAATGAGCAGTTCTTC.

The chain joins TRBV2 to TRBJ1-6; D is undetermined. The V end lost 10 bases, the J end lost 8 bases, and 15 bases lay between the germline ends. CDR1 is SNHLY and CDR2 is FYNNEI in the germline V gene. This CDR3 spans 13 amino acids. The CDR3 protein is CANSQFPYSPLHF. The DNA for the CDR3 is TGTGCCAACAGCCAATTTCCTTATTCACCCCTCCACTTT.

J is TRBJ2-5 and V is TRBV6-2 or TRBV6-3; D uncertain. Trimming stripped 0 bases from V and 7 bases from J, with 18 bases between. Per germline, CDR1 MNHEY and CDR2 SVGEGT. This CDR3 is 16 amino acids long. CDR3 amino acids: CASSYSAAKPTGTQYF. CDR3 coding DNA: TGTGCCAGCAGTTACTCGGCCGCCAAGCCTACGGGGACCCAGTACTTC.

The chain recombines TRBV19 with TRBJ2-1; 13 bases match TRBD2. CDR1 is LNHDA, CDR2 SQIVND, per germline (reference sequence). The CDR3 extends over 15 amino acids. J was trimmed by 7 bases and V by 6 bases; bases with no gene match: 6. In DNA, the CDR3 is TGTGCCAGTAGCACACTAGCGGGGGGGCAGAATGAGCAGTTCTTC. Amino acid sequence: CASSTLAGGQNEQFF.

This rearrangement joins TRBV7-2 to TRBJ1-2; no reliable D call. Germline CDR1 is SGHTA and CDR2 is FQGNSA. Deletions cut 2 bases from V and 6 bases from J, with 19 bases between. This CDR3 has 16 amino acids. The DNA for the CDR3 is TGTGCCAGCAGCTTAAAGCCCGACGGTCACTATGATGGCTACACCTTC. Its translation: CASSLKPDGHYDGYTF.

This sequence joins TRBV5-1 and TRBJ2-7, with D uncertain. V lost 4 bases and J 3 bases, leaving 14 bases between the germline ends. CDR1 is SGHRS and CDR2 is YFSETQ in the germline V gene. The CDR3 has 14 amino acids. The CDR3 DNA is TGCGCCAGCAGCCCCACGTACCCAATCTACGAGCAGTACTTC. This gives the protein CASSPTYPIYEQYF.

CDR3 bases: TGTGCCAGCAGCTTGGGGGCGTTTGGACAGGGTATTACCGGGGAGCTGTTTTTT. This codes for CASSLGAFGQGITGELFF. The gene calls are TRBV5-5 and TRBJ2-2; 8 nucleotides line up with TRBD1. In germline, CDR1 is SGHKS, CDR2 YYEKEE (reference sequence). The V and J ends lost 0 bases and 5 bases, in that order; junction bases with no gene match: 12. This CDR3 has 18 residues. The full variable domain, rest sourced from reference TRBV5-5 and TRBJ2-2, is DAGVTQSPTHLIKTRGQQVTLRCSPISGHKSVSWYQQVLGQGPQFIFQYYEKEERGRGNFPDRFSARQFPNYSSELNVNALLLGDSALYLCASSLGAFGQGITGELFFGEGSRLTVL.

The chain carries TRBV10-3 and TRBJ1-2, with D possibly TRBD1 on 6 matching bases. V dropped 10 bases and J dropped 6 bases, with 21 bases sitting between them. Germline CDR1 and CDR2: ENHRY and SYGVKD. The CDR3 runs 14 residues. The CDR3 sequence is CASAPGHFVDGYTF. In DNA, the CDR3 is TGTGCCAGCGCACCGGGACACTTTGTGGATGGCTACACCTTC.

This clone was picked up a small number of times. The gene calls are TRBV7-9 and TRBJ1-1; 9 bases fit TRBD1. Trimming cost V 1 base and J 8 bases; bases outside gene matches: 5. CDR1 and CDR2 (germline): SEHNR, FQNEAQ (reference sequence). The CDR3 spans 14 residues. The chain's CDR3 is CASSLGDREGEAFF. CDR3 in DNA: TGTGCCAGCAGCTTAGGGGACAGGGAAGGGGAAGCTTTCTTT.

This chain connects TRBV6-1 to TRBJ1-1, with TRBD1 as a possible D gene (6 bases). With 2 bases removed from V and 3 bases from J, the gap between germline ends came to 10 bases. Germline V gene sequence: CDR1 MNHNS, CDR2 SASEGT. There are 14 residues in the CDR3. The CDR3 region is CASSEWQGYTEAFF. The CDR3 coding sequence is TGTGCCAGCAGTGAATGGCAGGGGTACACTGAAGCTTTCTTT.

This clone was observed once. This rearrangement joins TRBV11-2 to TRBJ1-6; D is undetermined. Germline CDR1 SGHAT, CDR2 FQNNGV. CDR3 length: 13 amino acids. The germline V and J ends were trimmed by 1 base and 7 bases, with 5 bases remaining between them. CDR3 coding DNA: TGTGCCAGCAGCTTAGTAAGGAATTCACCCCTCCACTTT. Translated: CASSLVRNSPLHF.

The chain joins TRBV11-2 to TRBJ2-3; TRBD1 matches at 7 bases. The CDR3 has 14 amino acids. CDR1 and CDR2 from the germline V gene are SGHAT and FQNNGV. The junction had 3 bases not matched to a gene; V was cut back by 4 bases and J by 2 bases. This CDR3 is CASSSGQNTDTQYF. The CDR3 nucleotides read TGTGCCAGCAGCTCGGGACAGAACACAGATACGCAGTATTTT.

V gene TRBV7-6 combines with J gene TRBJ1-4; D may be TRBD1 (6 bases). This CDR3 has 13 residues. Germline-derived CDR1 and CDR2 are SGHVS and FNYEAQ. V lost 4 bases, J lost 8 bases, and 11 bases lay in between. CDR3 coding DNA: TGTGCCAGCAGCTCGGGACAAGGGGAAAAACTGTTTTTT. The encoded protein is CASSSGQGEKLFF.

The rearrangement links TRBV4-2 to TRBJ1-1; D call uncertain. Trimming stripped 0 bases from V and 0 bases from J, with 17 bases between. This CDR3 has 18 residues. CDR1 LGHNA and CDR2 YNFKEQ come from the germline V gene. CDR3 in amino acids: CASSQDGGPYPLNTEAFF. In DNA, the CDR3 is TGTGCCAGCAGCCAAGATGGCGGACCGTATCCCTTGAACACTGAAGCTTTCTTT.

V is TRBV5-4 and J is TRBJ2-7; D not resolved. The germline V and J ends were trimmed by 0 bases and 3 bases, with 7 bases remaining between them. The CDR3 contains 13 residues. The germline CDR1 and CDR2 sequences are SGHNT and YYREEE (reference sequence). CDR3 nucleotides: TGTGCCAGCAGCTTGGGCGAATTCTACGAGCAGTACTTC. Translation gives CASSLGEFYEQYF.